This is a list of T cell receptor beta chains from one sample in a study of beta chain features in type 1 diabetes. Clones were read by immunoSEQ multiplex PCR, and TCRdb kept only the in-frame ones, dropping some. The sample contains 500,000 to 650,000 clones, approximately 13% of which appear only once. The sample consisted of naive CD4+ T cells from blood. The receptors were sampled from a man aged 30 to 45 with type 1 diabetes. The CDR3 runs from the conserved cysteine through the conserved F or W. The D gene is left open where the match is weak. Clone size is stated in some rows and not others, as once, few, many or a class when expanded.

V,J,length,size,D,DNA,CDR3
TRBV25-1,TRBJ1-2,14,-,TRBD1,TGTGCCAGCAGCTTGGGACAGTCTAACTATGGCTACACCTTC,CASSLGQSNYGYTF
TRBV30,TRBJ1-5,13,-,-,TGTGCCTGGAGTCGGGGTGACGATCAGCCCCAGCATTTT,CAWSRGDDQPQHF
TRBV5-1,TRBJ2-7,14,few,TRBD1,TGCGCCAGCAGCTCCGGACAGGGTGCCCACGAGCAGTACTTC,CASSSGQGAHEQYF
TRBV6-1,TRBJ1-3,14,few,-,TGTGCCAGCAGTGAGGTCTTTCTTGGAAACACCATATATTTT,CASSEVFLGNTIYF
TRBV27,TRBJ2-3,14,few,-,TGTGCCAGCAGTTTATACTACCCGGCAGATACGCAGTATTTT,CASSLYYPADTQYF
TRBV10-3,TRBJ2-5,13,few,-,TGTGCCATCAAACGGGGGATCCAAGAGACCCAGTACTTC,CAIKRGIQETQYF
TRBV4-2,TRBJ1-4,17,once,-,TGTGCCAGCAGCCAAGAAAGGGCAGGAGGAATGAGGGAAAAACTGTTTTTT,CASSQERAGGMREKLFF
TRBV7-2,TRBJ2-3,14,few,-,TGTGCCAGCAGCTTAACGGCTAGCCCAGATACGCAGTATTTT,CASSLTASPDTQYF
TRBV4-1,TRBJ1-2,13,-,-,TGCGCCAGCAGCCAAGTCGGAGCCTATGGCTACACCTTC,CASSQVGAYGYTF
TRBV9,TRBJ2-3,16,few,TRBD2,TGTGCCAGCAGCGTAGGCCCTAGCGGCGCCACAGATACGCAGTATTTT,CASSVGPSGATDTQYF